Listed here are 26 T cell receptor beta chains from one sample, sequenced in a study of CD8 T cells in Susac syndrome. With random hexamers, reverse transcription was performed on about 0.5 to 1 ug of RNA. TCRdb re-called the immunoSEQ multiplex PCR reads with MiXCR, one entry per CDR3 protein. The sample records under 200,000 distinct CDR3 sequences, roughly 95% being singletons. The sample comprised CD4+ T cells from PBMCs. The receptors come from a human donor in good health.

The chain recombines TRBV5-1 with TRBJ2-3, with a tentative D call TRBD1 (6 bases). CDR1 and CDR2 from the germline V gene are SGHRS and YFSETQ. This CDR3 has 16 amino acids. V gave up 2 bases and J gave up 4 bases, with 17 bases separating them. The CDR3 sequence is CASSLGTTITPDTQYF. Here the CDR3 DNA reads TGCGCCAGCAGCTTAGGGACAACTATCACGCCAGATACGCAGTATTTT.

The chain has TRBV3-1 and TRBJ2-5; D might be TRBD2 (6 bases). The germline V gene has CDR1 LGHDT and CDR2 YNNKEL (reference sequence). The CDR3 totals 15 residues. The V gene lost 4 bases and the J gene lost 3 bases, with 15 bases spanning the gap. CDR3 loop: CASSLAGSWEETQYF. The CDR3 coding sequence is TGTGCCAGCAGCCTGGCCGGGAGTTGGGAAGAGACCCAGTACTTC.

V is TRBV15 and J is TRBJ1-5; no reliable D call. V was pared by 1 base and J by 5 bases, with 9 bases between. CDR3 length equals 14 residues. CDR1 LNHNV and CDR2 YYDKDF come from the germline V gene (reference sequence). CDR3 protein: CATSRGVEDQPQHF. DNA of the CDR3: TGTGCCACCAGCAGAGGTGTAGAGGATCAGCCCCAGCATTTT. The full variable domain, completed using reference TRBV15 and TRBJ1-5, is DAMVIQNPRYQVTQFGKPVTLSCSQTLNHNVMYWYQQKSSQAPKLLFHYYDKDFNNEADTPDNFQSRRPNTSFCFLDIRSPGLGDTAMYLCATSRGVEDQPQHFGDGTRLSIL.

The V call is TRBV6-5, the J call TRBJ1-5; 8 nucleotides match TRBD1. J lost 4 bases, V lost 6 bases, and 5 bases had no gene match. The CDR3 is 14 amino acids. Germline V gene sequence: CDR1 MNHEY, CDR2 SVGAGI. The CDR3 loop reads CASSQGARNQPQHF. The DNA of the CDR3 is TGTGCCAGCAGCCAGGGGGCAAGAAATCAGCCCCAGCATTTT.

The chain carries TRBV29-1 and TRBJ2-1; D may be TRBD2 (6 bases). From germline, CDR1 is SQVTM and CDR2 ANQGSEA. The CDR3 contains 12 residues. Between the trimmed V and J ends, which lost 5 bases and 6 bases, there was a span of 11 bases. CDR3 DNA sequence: TGCAGCGTTACCGTGGGGGGCAATGAGCAGTTCTTC. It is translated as CSVTVGGNEQFF.

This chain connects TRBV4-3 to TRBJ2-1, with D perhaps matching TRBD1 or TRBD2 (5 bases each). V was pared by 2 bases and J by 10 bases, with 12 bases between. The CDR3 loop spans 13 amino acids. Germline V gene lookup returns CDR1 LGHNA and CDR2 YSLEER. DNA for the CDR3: TGCGCCAGCAGCCAACAGACCCGGGACGAGCAGTTCTTC. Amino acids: CASSQQTRDEQFF.

The CDR3: CASSLTSGARWEQFF. Here the CDR3 DNA reads TGTGCCAGCAGTTTGACTAGCGGGGCGAGATGGGAGCAGTTCTTC. The rearrangement joins TRBV27 to TRBJ2-1; TRBD2 agrees at 11 bases. CDR1 and CDR2 (germline): MNHEY, SMNVEV (reference sequence). The J segment lost 10 bases and the V segment lost 3 bases, leaving 8 bases of the junction unmatched. The CDR3 extends over 15 amino acids.

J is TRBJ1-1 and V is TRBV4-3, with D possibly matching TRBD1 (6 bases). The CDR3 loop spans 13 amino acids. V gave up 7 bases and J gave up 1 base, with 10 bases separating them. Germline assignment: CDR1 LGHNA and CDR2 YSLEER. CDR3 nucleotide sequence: TGCGCCAGCACACAGGGACGGAACACTGAAGCTTTCTTT. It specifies CASTQGRNTEAFF.

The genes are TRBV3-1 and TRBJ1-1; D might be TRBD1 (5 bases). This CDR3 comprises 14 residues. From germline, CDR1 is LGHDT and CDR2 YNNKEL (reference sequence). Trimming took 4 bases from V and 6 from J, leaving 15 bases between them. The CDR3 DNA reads TGTGCCAGCAGCCGGGCAGGGCGGAGGGCTGAAGCTTTCTTT. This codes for CASSRAGRRAEAFF.

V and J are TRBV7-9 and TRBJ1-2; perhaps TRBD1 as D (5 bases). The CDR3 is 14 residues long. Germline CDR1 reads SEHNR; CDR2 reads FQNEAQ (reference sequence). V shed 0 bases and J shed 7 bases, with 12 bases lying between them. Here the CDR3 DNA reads TGTGCCAGCAGCTTAGCGATGAGACAGCCTGGCTACACCTTC. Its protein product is CASSLAMRQPGYTF.

CDR3 sequence reads: CASSLGTRVRNEQFF. The CDR3 region has the DNA TGTGCCAGCAGTTTGGGGACTAGAGTTCGCAATGAGCAGTTCTTC. J is TRBJ2-1 and V is TRBV12-3 or TRBV12-4, with 8 bases that match TRBD2. The CDR3 has 15 amino acids. The J segment lost 6 bases and the V segment lost 3 bases, leaving 7 bases of the junction unmatched.

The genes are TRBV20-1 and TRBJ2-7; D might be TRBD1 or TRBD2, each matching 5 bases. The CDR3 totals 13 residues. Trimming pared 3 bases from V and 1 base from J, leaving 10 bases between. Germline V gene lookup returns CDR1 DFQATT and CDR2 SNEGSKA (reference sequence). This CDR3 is CSASGTPSYEQYV. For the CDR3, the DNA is TGCAGTGCTAGCGGGACCCCTTCCTACGAGCAGTACGTC.

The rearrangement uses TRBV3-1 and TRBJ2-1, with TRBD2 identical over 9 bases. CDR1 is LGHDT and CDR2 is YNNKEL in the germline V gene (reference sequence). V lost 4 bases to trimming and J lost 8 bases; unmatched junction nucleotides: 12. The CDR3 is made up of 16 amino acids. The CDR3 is CASSLLEASGTDEQFF. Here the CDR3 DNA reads TGTGCCAGCAGCCTCTTAGAAGCTAGCGGGACCGATGAGCAGTTCTTC.

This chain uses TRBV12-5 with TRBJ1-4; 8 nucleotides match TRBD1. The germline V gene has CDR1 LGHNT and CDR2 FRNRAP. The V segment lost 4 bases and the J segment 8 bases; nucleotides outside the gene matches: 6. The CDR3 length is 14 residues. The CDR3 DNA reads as TGTGCTAGTGGTTACGGACAGGGCGACGAAAAACTGTTTTTT. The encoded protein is CASGYGQGDEKLFF.

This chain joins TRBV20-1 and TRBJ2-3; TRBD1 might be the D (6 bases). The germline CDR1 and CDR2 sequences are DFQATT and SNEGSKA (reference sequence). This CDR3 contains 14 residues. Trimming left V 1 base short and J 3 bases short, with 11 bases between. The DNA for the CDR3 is TGCAGTGCTAGAGGGGGGCTAGATACAGATACGCAGTATTTT. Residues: CSARGGLDTDTQYF.

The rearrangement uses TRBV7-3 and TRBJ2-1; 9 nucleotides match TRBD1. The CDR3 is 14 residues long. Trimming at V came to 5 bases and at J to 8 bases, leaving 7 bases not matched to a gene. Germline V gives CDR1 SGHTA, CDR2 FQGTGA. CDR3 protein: CASSKTGGLDEQFF. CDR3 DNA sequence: TGTGCCAGCAGCAAAACAGGGGGCCTCGATGAGCAGTTCTTC.

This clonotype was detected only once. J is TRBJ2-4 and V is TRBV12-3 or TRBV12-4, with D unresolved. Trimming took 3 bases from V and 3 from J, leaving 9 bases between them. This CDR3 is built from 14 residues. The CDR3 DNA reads TGTGCCAGCAGTTTGTCTCGGGTCAAAAACATTCAGTACTTC. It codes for CASSLSRVKNIQYF.

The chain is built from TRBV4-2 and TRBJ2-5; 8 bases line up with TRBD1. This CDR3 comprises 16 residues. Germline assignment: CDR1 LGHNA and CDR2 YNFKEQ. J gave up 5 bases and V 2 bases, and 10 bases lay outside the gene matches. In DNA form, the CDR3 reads TGTGCCAGCAGCCAAATCCCAGCAGGGGGCGGGGAGACCCAGTACTTC. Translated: CASSQIPAGGGETQYF.

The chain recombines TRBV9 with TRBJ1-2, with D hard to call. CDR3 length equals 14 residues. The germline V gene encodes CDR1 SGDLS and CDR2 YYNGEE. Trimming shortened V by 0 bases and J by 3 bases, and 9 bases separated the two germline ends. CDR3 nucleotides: TGTGCCAGCAGCGTAGTCCACGGCGACTATGGCTACACCTTC. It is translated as CASSVVHGDYGYTF.

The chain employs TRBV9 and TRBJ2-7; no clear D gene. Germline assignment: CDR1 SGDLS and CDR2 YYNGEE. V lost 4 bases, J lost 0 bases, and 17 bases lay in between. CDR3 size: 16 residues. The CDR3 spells CASSPTSRTASYEQYF. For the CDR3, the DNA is TGTGCCAGCAGCCCGACTTCGAGGACGGCCTCCTACGAGCAGTACTTC.

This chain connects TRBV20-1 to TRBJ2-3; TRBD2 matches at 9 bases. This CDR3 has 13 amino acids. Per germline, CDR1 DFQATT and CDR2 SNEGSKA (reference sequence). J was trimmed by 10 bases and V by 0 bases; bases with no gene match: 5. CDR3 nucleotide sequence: TGCAGTGCTAGAGATGCTAGCGGGATTGCGCAGTATTTT. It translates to CSARDASGIAQYF.

CDR3 in amino acids: CSAGGSVEKLFF. CDR3 DNA: TGCAGTGCTGGGGGTTCTGTTGAAAAACTGTTTTTT. This rearrangement joins TRBV20-1 to TRBJ1-4; weak D call: TRBD1 (5 bases). From germline, CDR1 is DFQATT and CDR2 SNEGSKA (reference sequence). The V end lost 5 bases, the J end lost 7 bases, and 11 bases lay between the germline ends. The CDR3 has 12 amino acids.

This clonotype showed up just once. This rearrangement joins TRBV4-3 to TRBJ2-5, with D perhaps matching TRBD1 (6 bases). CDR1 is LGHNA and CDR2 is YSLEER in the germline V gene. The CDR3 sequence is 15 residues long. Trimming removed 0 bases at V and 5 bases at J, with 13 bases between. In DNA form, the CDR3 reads TGCGCCAGCAGCCAAGACCAGACAGGATGGGAGACCCAGTACTTC. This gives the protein CASSQDQTGWETQYF.

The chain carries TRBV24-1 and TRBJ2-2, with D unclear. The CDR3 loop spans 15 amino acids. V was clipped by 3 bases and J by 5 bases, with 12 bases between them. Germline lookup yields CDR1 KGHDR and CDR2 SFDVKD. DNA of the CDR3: TGTGCCACCAGTGATGCCGCTATGTTGACCGGGGAGCTGTTTTTT. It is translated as CATSDAAMLTGELFF.

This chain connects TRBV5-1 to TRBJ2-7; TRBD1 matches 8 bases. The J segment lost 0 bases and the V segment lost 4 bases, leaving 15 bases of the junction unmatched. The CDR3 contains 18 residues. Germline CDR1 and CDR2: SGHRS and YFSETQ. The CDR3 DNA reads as TGCGCCAGCAGCCTACTGGGACAGGCGTATTTAAGCTCCTACGAGCAGTACTTC. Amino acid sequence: CASSLLGQAYLSSYEQYF.

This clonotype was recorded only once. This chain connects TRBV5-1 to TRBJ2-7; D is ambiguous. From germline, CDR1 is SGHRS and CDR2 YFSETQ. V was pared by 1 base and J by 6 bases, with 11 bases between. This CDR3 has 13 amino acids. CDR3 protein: CASSLNEGGEQYF. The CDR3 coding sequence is TGCGCCAGCAGCTTGAATGAAGGCGGCGAGCAGTACTTC.